The 11 T cell receptor beta chains given below trace back to one sample, sequenced in a study of blood T cell repertoires in COVID-19. Clones were sequenced by immunoSEQ multiplex PCR, and TCRdb holds only the in-frame ones, with some missing. This sample yields around 190,000 clones, of which around nine tenths are seen a single time; 15% to 20% belongs to the top ten. Sequencing input: peripheral blood. These receptors came from a man aged 50-59 years with COVID-19, enrolled during active disease.

The V gene is TRBV9, the J gene TRBJ1-1; 9 bases align to TRBD1. The CDR3 length is 15 residues. Germline V lookup: CDR1 SGDLS, CDR2 YYNGEE. Trimming removed 3 bases from V and 3 bases from J; junction bases left unmatched: 6. The DNA for the CDR3 is TGTGCCAGCAGCGCCCAGGGACAGGGTGACACTGAAGCTTTCTTT. Amino acid sequence: CASSAQGQGDTEAFF.

This chain joins TRBV30 and TRBJ1-2, with D unresolved. The germline V and J ends were trimmed by 0 bases and 6 bases, with 5 bases remaining between them. The CDR3 totals 11 residues. CDR1 and CDR2 from the germline V gene are GTSNPN and SVGIG (reference sequence). The CDR3 sequence: CAWSVLHGYTF. For the CDR3, the DNA is TGTGCCTGGAGTGTACTCCATGGCTACACCTTC.

The chain has TRBV6-4 and TRBJ2-3; D is ambiguous. The CDR3 length is 14 residues. The V gene's germline CDR1 is MRHNA and CDR2 SNTAGT. Trimming removed 2 bases from V and 2 bases from J, with 8 bases in between. The CDR3 here is CASSDRENTDTQYF. CDR3 DNA sequence: TGTGCCAGCAGTGACCGCGAAAACACAGATACGCAGTATTTT.

V usage is TRBV28 and J usage is TRBJ2-1; 8 bases map to TRBD1. The CDR3 has 15 residues. The germline V gene has CDR1 MDHEN and CDR2 SYDVKM. J gave up 3 bases and V 5 bases, and 6 bases lay outside the gene matches. As DNA, the CDR3 is TGTGCCAGCAGTCCCTCCGGGACAGGCTACAATGAGCAGTTCTTC. Its protein is CASSPSGTGYNEQFF.

The V gene is TRBV5-6, the J gene TRBJ1-1; weak D call: TRBD1 (5 bases). V lost 2 bases to trimming and J lost 7 bases, with 9 bases between them. The CDR3 length is 12 residues. The germline V gene has CDR1 SGHDT and CDR2 YYEEEE. The CDR3, as DNA: TGTGCCAGCAGCTTTCAGGGTGGTGAAGCTTTCTTT. It translates to CASSFQGGEAFF.

This clone was recorded only once. V and J are TRBV25-1 and TRBJ2-5, with D tentatively TRBD1 (5 bases). The CDR3 covers 15 residues. V was shortened by 3 bases and J by 4 bases, with 15 bases between the two germline ends. Germline V lookup: CDR1 MGHDK, CDR2 SYGVNS. The chain's CDR3 is CASSEVTGGPETQYF. CDR3 nucleotide sequence: TGTGCCAGCAGTGAGGTCACAGGTGGCCCAGAGACCCAGTACTTC.

J is TRBJ2-2 and V is TRBV28; 13 positions match TRBD2. V lost 6 bases to trimming and J lost 5 bases; unmatched junction nucleotides: 12. The CDR3 length is 18 residues. Per germline, CDR1 MDHEN and CDR2 SYDVKM. CDR3 nucleotide sequence: TGTGCCAGCAGCCGAACCGGACTAGCGGGAGCGGGGACCGGGGAGCTGTTTTTT. This sequence encodes CASSRTGLAGAGTGELFF.

The sample holds one count of this clone. V is TRBV5-4 and J is TRBJ1-1; tentatively, D is TRBD1 (6 bases). The CDR3 spans 14 residues. The ends were cut back, 0 bases at V and 4 bases at J, with 10 bases in the middle. Germline V gives CDR1 SGHNT, CDR2 YYREEE (reference sequence). The CDR3 sequence: CASSLGQVGTEAFF. CDR3 coding DNA: TGTGCCAGCAGCTTGGGACAGGTGGGCACTGAAGCTTTCTTT.

The gene calls are TRBV9 and TRBJ2-7; weak D call: TRBD1 (5 bases). The germline V gene encodes CDR1 SGDLS and CDR2 YYNGEE. V was clipped by 3 bases and J by 2 bases, with 9 bases between them. The CDR3 sequence is 13 residues long. CDR3 sequence: CASSGTDTYEQYF. The CDR3 coding sequence is TGTGCCAGCAGCGGGACGGACACCTACGAGCAGTACTTC.

The V call is TRBV6-5, the J call TRBJ1-5; tentatively, D is TRBD1 (5 bases). In germline, CDR1 is MNHEY, CDR2 SVGAGI. Trimming cost V 5 bases and J 5 bases, with 10 bases left between them. CDR3 length equals 13 residues. CDR3 sequence: CASSRLGDQPQHF. The CDR3 nucleotides read TGTGCCAGCAGTCGCTTAGGGGATCAGCCCCAGCATTTT.

The chain links TRBV14 to TRBJ2-3; 12 bases are a match to TRBD2. Germline loops: CDR1 SGHDN, CDR2 FVKESK. V shed 3 bases and J 3 bases; nucleotides not matched to a gene: 4. This CDR3 contains 16 residues. The CDR3 region is CASSHLAGGPTDTQYF. CDR3 DNA: TGTGCCAGCAGCCATCTAGCGGGGGGGCCGACAGATACGCAGTATTTT.